This TCR beta chain is drawn from a study of shared clonotypes between healthy human individuals. The CDR3 contains 17 residues. V trimming: 1 base; J trimming: 0 bases; junction bases outside the gene matches: 6. Per germline, CDR1 SQVTM and CDR2 ANQGSEA. Per the original data handling: Sequence data from immunoSEQ were junction-only and lacked quality scores; consequently, filtering differed. The method was immunoSEQ multiplex PCR; TCRdb's version includes in-frame clones alone and lacks a portion of them. The DNA gave D and trimming, while V, J and clone size come from that table. This sample has 1.6 million or so clones; around 95% occur once, and the top ten carry approximately 1%. Broader study findings: Since donors were few, the genetic and exposure-history diversity represented was limited. Read depth was anticipated to influence clonotype sharing among donors. Generally, naive subsets (rather than memory subsets) showed larger estimated richness.

With respect to this clone: Its cognate antigen is unknown.

The TCR sequence derives from a young man in good health. V is TRBV29-1 and J is TRBJ1-4; 9 nucleotides match TRBD1. Material for sequencing was naive CD4+ T cells sorted from blood. Documented subset: CD45RA+ positively selected. The CDR3 region is CSVEGIGDRATNEKLFF. In DNA, the CDR3 is TGCAGCGTTGAAGGCATCGGGGACAGGGCAACTAATGAAAAACTGTTTTTT.